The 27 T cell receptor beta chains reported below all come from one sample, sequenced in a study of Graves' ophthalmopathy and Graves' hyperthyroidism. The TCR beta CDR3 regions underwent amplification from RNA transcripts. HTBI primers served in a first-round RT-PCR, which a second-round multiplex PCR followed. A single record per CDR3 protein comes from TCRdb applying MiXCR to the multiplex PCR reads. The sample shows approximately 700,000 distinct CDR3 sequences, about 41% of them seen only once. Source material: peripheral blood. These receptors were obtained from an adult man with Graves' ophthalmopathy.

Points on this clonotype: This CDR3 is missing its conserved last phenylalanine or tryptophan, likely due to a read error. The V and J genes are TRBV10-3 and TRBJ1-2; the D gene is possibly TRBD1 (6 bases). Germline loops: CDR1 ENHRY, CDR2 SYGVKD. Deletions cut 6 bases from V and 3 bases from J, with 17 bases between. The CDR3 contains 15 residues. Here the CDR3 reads CAIRLTGPRDYGYTL. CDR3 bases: TGTGCCATCAGGCTGACAGGTCCTAGGGACTATGGCTACACCCTC.

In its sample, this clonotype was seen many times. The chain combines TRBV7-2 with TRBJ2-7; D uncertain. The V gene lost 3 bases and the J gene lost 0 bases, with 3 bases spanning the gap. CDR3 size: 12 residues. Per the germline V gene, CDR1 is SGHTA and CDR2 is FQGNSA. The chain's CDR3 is CASSFTSYEQYF. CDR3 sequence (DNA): TGTGCCAGCAGCTTCACCTCCTACGAGCAGTACTTC.

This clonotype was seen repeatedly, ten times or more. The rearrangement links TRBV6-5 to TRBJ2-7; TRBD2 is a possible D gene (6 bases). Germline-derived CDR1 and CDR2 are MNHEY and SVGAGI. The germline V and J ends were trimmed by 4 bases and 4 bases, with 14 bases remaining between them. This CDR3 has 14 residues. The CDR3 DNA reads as TGTGCCAGCAGTTTCGGGGGTCGGCGATACGAGCAGTACTTC. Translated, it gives CASSFGGRRYEQYF.

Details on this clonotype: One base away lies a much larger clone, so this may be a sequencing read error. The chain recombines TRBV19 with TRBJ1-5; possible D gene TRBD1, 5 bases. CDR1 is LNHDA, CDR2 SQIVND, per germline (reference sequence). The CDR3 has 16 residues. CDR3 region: CASGMLDTDFYQPQHF. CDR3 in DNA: TGTGCCAGTGGTATGTTGGACACGGATTTTTATCAGCCCCAGCATTTT.

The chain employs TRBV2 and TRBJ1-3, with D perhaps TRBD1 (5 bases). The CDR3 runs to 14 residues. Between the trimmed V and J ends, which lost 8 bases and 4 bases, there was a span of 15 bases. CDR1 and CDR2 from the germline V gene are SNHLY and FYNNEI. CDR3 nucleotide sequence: TGTGCCAGCGCCATGCGCGGGGGAGGAAACACCATATATTTT. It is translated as CASAMRGGGNTIYF.

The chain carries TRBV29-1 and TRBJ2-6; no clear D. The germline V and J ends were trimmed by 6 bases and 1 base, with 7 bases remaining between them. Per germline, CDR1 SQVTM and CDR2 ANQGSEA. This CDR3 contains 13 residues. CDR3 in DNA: TGCAGCGTAGCCCGGTCTGGGGCCAACGTCCTGACTTTC. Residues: CSVARSGANVLTF.

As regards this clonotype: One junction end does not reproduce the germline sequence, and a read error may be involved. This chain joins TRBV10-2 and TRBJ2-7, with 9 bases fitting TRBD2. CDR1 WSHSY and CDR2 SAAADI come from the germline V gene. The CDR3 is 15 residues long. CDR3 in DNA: TGTGCCAGCAGTGAAGGAGCGGGGGGTTCCTACGAGCAGTACTTC. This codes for CASSEGAGGSYEQYF.

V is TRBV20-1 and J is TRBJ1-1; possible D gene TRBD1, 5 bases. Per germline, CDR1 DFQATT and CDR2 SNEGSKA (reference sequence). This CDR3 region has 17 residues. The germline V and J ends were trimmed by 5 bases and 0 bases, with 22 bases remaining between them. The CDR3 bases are TGCAGTGCTCGATTCCCCCAGGGAGCCGGGATGAACACTGAAGCTTTCTTT. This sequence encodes CSARFPQGAGMNTEAFF.

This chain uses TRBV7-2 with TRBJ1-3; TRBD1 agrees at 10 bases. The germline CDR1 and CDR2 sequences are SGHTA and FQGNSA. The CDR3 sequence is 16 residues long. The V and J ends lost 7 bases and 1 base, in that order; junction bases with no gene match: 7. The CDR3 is CASIATGGTSGNTIYF. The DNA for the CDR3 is TGTGCCAGCATCGCGACAGGGGGCACGTCTGGAAACACCATATATTTT.

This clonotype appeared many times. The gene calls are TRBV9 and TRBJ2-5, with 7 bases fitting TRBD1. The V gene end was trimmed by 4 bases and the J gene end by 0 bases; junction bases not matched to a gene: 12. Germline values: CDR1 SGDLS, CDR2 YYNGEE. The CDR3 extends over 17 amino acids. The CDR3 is CASSHNPGTANQETQYF. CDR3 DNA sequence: TGTGCCAGCAGCCACAACCCCGGGACAGCGAACCAAGAGACCCAGTACTTC. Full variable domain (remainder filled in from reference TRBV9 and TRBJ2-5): DSGVTQTPKHLITATGQRVTLRCSPRSGDLSVYWYQQSLDQGLQFLIQYYNGEERAKGNILERFSAQQFPDLHSELNLSSLELGDSALYFCASSHNPGTANQETQYFGPGTRLLVL.

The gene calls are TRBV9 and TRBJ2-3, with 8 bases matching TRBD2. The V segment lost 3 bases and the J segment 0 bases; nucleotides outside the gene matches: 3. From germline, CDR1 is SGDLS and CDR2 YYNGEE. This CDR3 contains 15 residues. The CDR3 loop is CASSGSGTSTDTQYF. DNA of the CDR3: TGTGCCAGCAGCGGTAGCGGGACTAGCACAGATACGCAGTATTTT.

The CDR3 DNA sequence: TGTGCCAGCAACAGGGCATATTCGGGCACTGAAGCTTTCTTT. Amino acids: CASNRAYSGTEAFF. This chain joins TRBV19 and TRBJ1-1; possible D gene TRBD1, 6 bases. The CDR3 is 14 residues long. Per the germline V gene, CDR1 is LNHDA and CDR2 is SQIVND (reference sequence). Trimming stripped 9 bases from V and 4 bases from J, with 18 bases between.

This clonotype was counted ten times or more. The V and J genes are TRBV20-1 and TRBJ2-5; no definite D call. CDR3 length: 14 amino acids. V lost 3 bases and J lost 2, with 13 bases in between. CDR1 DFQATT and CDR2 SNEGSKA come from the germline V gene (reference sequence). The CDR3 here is CSASYTNLQETQYF. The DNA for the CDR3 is TGCAGTGCTAGTTACACGAACCTTCAAGAGACCCAGTACTTC.

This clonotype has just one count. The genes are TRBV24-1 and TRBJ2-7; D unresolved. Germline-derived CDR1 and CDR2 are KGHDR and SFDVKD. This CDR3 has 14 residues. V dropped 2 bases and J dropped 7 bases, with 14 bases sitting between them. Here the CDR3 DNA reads TGTGCCACCAGTGATTCGGTGAACACCGGGGAGCAGTACTTC. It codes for CATSDSVNTGEQYF.

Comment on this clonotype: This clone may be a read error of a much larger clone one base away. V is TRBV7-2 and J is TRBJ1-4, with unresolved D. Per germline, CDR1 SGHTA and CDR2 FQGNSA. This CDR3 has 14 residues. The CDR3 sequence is CAGSLKPANEKLFF. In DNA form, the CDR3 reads TGTGCCGGCAGCTTGAAACCCGCTAATGAAAAACTGTTTTTT.

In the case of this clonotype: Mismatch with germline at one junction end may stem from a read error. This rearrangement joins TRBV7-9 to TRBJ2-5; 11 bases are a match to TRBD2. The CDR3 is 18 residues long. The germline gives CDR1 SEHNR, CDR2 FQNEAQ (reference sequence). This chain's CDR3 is CASSQDRVAGGPLKTQYF. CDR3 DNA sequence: TGCGCCAGCAGCCAAGATCGAGTAGCGGGAGGGCCATTGAAGACCCAGTACTTC.

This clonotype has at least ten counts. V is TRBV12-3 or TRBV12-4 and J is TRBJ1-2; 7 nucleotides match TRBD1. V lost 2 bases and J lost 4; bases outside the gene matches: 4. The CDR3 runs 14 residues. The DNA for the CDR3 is TGTGCCAGCAGTTTAACGCAGGGGGTCTATGGCTACACCTTC. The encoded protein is CASSLTQGVYGYTF.

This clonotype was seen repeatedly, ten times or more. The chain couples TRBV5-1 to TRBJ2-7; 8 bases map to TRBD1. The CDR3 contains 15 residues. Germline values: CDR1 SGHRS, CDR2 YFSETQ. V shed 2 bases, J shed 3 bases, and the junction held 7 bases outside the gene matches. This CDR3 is CASSFGQGGVYEQYF. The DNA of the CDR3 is TGCGCCAGCAGCTTTGGACAGGGTGGGGTCTACGAGCAGTACTTC.

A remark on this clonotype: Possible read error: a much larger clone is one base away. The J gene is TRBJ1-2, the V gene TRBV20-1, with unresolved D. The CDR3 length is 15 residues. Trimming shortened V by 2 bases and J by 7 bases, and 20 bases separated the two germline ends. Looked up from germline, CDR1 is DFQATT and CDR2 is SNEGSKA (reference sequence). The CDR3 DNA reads TGCAGTGCTAGAACGTCTAGGGTGCGGGTCTGTGGCTACACCTTC. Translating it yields CSARTSRVRVCGYTF.

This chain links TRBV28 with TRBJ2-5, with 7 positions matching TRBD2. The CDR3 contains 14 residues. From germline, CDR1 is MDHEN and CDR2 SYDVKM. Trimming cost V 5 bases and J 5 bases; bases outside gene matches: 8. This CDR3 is CASSPLTSRETQYF. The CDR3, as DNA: TGTGCCAGCAGTCCGTTGACTAGCCGGGAGACCCAGTACTTC.

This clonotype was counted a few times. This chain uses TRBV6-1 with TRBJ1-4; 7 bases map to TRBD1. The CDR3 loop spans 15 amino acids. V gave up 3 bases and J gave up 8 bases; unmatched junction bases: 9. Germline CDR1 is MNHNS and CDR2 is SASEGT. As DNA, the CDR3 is TGTGCCAGCAGTGACCCGACAGGGAAGGTCGAAAAACTGTTTTTT. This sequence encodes CASSDPTGKVEKLFF.

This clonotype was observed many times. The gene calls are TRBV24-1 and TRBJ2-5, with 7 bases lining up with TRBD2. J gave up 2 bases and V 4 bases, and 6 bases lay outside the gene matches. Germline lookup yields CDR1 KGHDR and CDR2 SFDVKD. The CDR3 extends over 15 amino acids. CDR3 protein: CATSDSSGWQETQYF. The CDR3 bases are TGTGCCACCAGTGACTCTAGCGGCTGGCAAGAGACCCAGTACTTC.

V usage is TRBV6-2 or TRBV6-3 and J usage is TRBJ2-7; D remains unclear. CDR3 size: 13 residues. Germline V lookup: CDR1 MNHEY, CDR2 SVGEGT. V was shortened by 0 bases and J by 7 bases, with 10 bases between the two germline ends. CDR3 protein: CASSYSLAKEQYF. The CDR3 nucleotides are TGTGCCAGCAGTTACTCGTTGGCGAAAGAGCAGTACTTC.

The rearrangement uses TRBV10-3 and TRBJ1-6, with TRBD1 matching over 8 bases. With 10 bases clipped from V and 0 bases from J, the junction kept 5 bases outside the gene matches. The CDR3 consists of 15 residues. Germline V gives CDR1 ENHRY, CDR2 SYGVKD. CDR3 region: CASRGQVSYNSPLHF. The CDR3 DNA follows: TGTGCCAGCAGGGGACAGGTCTCCTATAATTCACCCCTCCACTTT.

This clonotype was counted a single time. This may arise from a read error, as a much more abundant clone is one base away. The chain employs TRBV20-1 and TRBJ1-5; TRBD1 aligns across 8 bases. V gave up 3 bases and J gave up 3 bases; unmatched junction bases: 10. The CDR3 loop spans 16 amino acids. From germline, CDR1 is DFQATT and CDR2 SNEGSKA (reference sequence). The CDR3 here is CSASDHRDRYNQPQHF. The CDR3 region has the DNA TGCAGTGCTAGTGATCACCGGGACAGGTACAATCAGCCCCAGCATTTT.

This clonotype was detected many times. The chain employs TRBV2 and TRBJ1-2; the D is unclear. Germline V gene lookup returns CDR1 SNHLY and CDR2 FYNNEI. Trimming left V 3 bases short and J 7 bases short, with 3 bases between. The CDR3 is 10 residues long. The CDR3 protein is CASSDRGYTF. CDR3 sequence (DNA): TGTGCCAGCAGTGACCGTGGCTACACCTTC.

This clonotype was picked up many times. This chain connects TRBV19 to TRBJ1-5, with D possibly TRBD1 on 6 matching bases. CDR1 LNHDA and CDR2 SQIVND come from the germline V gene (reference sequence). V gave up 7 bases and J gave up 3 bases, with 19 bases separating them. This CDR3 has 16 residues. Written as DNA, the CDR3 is TGTGCCAGTACAATTCATGGAGCAGGGGCCAATCAGCCCCAGCATTTT. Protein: CASTIHGAGANQPQHF.